This TCR beta chain was documented in a study of T cells in Graves' hyperthyroidism and ophthalmopathy. Researchers amplified the TCR beta CDR3 regions from RNA transcripts. HTBI primers drove first-round RT-PCR of the TCR CDR3. TCRdb called the multiplex PCR reads again in MiXCR, with one record for every CDR3 protein. The sample has over 500,000 distinct CDR3 sequences; 12% to 15% are singletons. This CDR3 spans 15 amino acids. V dropped 6 bases and J dropped 6; count of bases not matched to a gene: 11. The germline V gene has CDR1 MNHNS and CDR2 SASEGT. The clonotype originates from a woman aged 40 to 50 with Graves' hyperthyroidism. The gene calls are TRBV6-1 and TRBJ1-1; 9 bases fit TRBD1. Sequences were obtained from blood. The CDR3 DNA reads TGTGCCAGCAGCCCCACTACAGGGGGCTCTTCTGAAGCTTTCTTT. It encodes CASSPTTGGSSEAFF.